This T cell receptor (beta chain) originates from a study of neoadjuvant anti-PD-1 for oral cavity cancer (dated by TCRdb to the early 2020s). The study in broad terms: Three to four biweekly doses of nivolumab at 3 mg/kg were mostly administered to patients before curative-intent surgical resection. Patients who did not progress were given a fourth nivolumab dose at about day 43 and had definitive surgical resection on days 50-56. Under RECIST 1.1, a patient counted as a responder if showing complete response, partial response or stable disease, and as a non-responder if showing progression. There were approximately 12 patients in the parent correlative cohort, and the response rate was 33%. Points the paper makes about the study in general: After neoadjuvant nivolumab, significantly higher T cell clonality (Gini index) was found within PBMCs in non-responders than in responders. Higher pretreatment blood Treg/Th17 ratios correlated with higher pretreatment blood TCRbeta clonality and lower post-treatment tumor TCRbeta clonality. The TCR analyses had only a few patients in each response group, and the authors called for validation in larger cohorts.

The time point label corresponds to: before neoadjuvant nivolumab. Patients were newly diagnosed with stage II-IVA oral cavity squamous cell carcinoma and had received no prior systemic or radiation treatment. Everyone in the cohort had locally advanced, HPV-negative oral cavity squamous cell carcinoma. No culture maintenance or expansion was done, as the peripheral blood mononuclear cells went straight to analysis. Samples were obtained from a longitudinal correlative study of a single-arm phase II trial of neoadjuvant nivolumab in oral cavity squamous cell carcinoma. Genomic DNA-based TCRbeta sequencing was performed on subject-matched pre- and post-treatment PBMCs and tumors from three responders and three non-responders. Peripheral blood mononuclear cells were drawn once before nivolumab treatment and a second time after treatment, when surgery took place. The Maxwell RSC DNA from Cells kit was used to isolate genomic DNA from PBMCs.

Worth noting for this clone: Its antigen is not yet known. No base quality values were provided; no much bigger clone lies one nucleotide off.

The CDR3 numbers 13 residues from cysteine through phenylalanine. The retained sequence is limited to the CDR3, 39 bases, with the frame set at the first base. V trim: 6 bases; J trim: 3 bases; unmatched bases: 4. The germline V gene (reference sequence) sets CDR1 to LNHNV and CDR2 to YYDKDF. For deep sequencing of PBMC libraries, mostly around 480 ng of input genomic DNA was used, and six replicates were run per sample. The immunoSEQ hsTCRbeta kit was used to prepare TCRbeta libraries, following the manufacturer's instructions. Sequencing of the completed libraries took place using an Illumina NovaSeq 6000 S4 flow cell after they had been pooled to approximately 3 nM. As for how the authors treated the data: The immunoSEQ Analyzer was used for raw data preprocessing and quality control. The analysis was limited to productive rearrangements, and each clonotype was defined by a unique CDR3 amino acid sequence. Using the R package tcR, the researchers computed the Gini-Simpson index as their estimate of repertoire clonality. Gini indices were compared with Student's t test, and associations with tumor size change were assessed by Pearson correlation. TCRdb's version of the immuneACCESS table is confined to in-frame rearrangements and falls short of the full clone set. An unresolved V gene accounts for under half of the shortfall where checked; the remainder is of unknown origin. That table is the source of V, J and clone size, and D and trimming were worked out from the DNA. The sample table holds more than 10,000 clones, of which about three fifths were seen once. More than 2% of the sample is held by the ten biggest clonotypes.

Recombination linked TRBV15 to TRBJ1-2, and 7 junction bases match TRBD1. This clonotype was obtained from a person aged 35-79 years with oral cavity squamous cell carcinoma. Sequences were derived from PBMCs, sampled before nivolumab (anti-PD-1) treatment. The DNA reads as follows: TGTGCCACCAGGCACAGGGGTGACTATGGCTACACCTTC. Translated, it gives CATRHRGDYGYTF. Beyond the CDR3, the reference TRBV15 and TRBJ1-2 genes provide the residues; the full variable domain reads: DAMVIQNPRYQVTQFGKPVTLSCSQTLNHNVMYWYQQKSSQAPKLLFHYYDKDFNNEADTPDNFQSRRPNTSFCFLDIRSPGLGDTAMYLCATRHRGDYGYTFGSGTRLTVV.